The clone carrying this TCR beta chain was picked up a small number of times. CDR3 length: 13 amino acids. V lost 9 bases, J lost 10 bases, and 10 bases stayed unmatched. Amplification targeted TCR beta CDR3 regions from RNA transcripts. With the HTBI primer set, the TCR CDR3 went through a first round of RT-PCR. TCRdb reprocessed the multiplex PCR reads via MiXCR and lists one record per CDR3 protein. Of some 700,000 distinct CDR3 sequences detected, approximately 15% appear once; the ten largest clones hold about 16%. This sample is part of a study of T cells in Graves' hyperthyroidism and ophthalmopathy.

V and J are TRBV12-3 or TRBV12-4 and TRBJ2-1, with 9 bases identical to TRBD1. Sequenced: blood. This TCR came from a man aged 50-60 years with Graves' hyperthyroidism. The CDR3 loop reads CASRTGVYREQFF. The CDR3 DNA sequence: TGTGCCAGTCGGACAGGGGTCTATCGGGAGCAGTTCTTC.